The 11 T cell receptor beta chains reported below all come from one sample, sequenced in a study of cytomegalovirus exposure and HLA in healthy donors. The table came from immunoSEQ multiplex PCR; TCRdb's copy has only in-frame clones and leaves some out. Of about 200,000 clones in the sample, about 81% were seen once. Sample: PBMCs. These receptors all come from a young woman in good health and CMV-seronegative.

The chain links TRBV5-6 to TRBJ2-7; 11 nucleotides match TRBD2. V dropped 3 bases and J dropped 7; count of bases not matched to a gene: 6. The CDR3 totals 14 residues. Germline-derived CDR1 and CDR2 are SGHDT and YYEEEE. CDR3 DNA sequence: TGTGCCAGCAGCTCGGGACTAGCGGCTGGGGAGCAGTACTTC. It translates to CASSSGLAAGEQYF. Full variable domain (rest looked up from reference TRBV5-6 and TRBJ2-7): DAGVTQSPTHLIKTRGQQVTLRCSPKSGHDTVSWYQQALGQGPQFIFQYYEEEERQRGNFPDRFSGHQFPNYSSELNVNALLLGDSALYLCASSSGLAAGEQYFGPGTRLTVT.

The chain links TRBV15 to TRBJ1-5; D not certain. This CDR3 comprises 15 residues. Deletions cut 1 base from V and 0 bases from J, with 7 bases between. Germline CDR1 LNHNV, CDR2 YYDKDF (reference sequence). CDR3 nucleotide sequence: TGTGCCACCAGCAGAGGGCGGGATAGCAATCAGCCCCAGCATTTT. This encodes CATSRGRDSNQPQHF.

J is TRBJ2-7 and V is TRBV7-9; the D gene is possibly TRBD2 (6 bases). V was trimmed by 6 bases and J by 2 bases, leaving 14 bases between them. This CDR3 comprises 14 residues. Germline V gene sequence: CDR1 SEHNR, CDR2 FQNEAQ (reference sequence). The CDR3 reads CASRSRDSTYEQYF. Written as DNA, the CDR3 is TGTGCCAGCAGGAGCCGGGACTCCACCTACGAGCAGTACTTC.

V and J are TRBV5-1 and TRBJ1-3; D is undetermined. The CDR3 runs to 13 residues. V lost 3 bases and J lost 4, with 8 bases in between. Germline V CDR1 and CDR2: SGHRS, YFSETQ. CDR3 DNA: TGCGCCAGCAGCTGGAGCTCAGGAAACACCATATATTTT. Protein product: CASSWSSGNTIYF.

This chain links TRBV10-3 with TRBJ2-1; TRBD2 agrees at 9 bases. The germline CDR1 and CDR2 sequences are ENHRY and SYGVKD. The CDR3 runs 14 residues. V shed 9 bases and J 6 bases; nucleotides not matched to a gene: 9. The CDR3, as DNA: TGTGCCATAGGGGTGCGGGAGGGCGGCAATGAGCAGTTCTTC. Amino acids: CAIGVREGGNEQFF.

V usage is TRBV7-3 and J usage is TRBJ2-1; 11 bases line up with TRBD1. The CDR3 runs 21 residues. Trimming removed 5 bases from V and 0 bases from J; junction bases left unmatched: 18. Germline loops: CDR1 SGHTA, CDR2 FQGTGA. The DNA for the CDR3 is TGTGCCAGCAGCCCGCGCGGGGGACAGGGGGAAGGGCGGGGCTCCTACAATGAGCAGTTCTTC. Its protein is CASSPRGGQGEGRGSYNEQFF.

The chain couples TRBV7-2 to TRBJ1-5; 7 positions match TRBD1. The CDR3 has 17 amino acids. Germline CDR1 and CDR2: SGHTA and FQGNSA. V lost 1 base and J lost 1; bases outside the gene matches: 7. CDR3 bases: TGTGCCAGCAGCTTAGTTCCCCGACAGGGAAGCAATCAGCCCCAGCATTTT. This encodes CASSLVPRQGSNQPQHF.

Here the CDR3 DNA reads TGTGCCAGCAGCTCCAGTAACACCGGGGAGCTGTTTTTT. Translated, it gives CASSSSNTGELFF. This chain links TRBV7-3 with TRBJ2-2; D ambiguous. The CDR3 totals 13 residues. Germline V gene lookup returns CDR1 SGHTA and CDR2 FQGTGA. V dropped 4 bases and J dropped 2 bases, with 5 bases sitting between them.

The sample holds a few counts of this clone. For the CDR3, the DNA is TGTGCCAGCAGCGTGGACAGGGCCTATGGCTACACCTTC. Protein product: CASSVDRAYGYTF. This sequence joins TRBV5-6 and TRBJ1-2, with 8 nucleotides matching TRBD1. This CDR3 has 13 amino acids. The ends lost 4 bases at V and 4 bases at J; junction bases unmatched: 3. Germline assignment: CDR1 SGHDT and CDR2 YYEEEE.

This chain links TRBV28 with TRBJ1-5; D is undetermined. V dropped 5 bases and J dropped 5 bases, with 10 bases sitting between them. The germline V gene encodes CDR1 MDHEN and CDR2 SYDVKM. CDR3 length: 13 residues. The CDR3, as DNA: TGTGCCAGCAGTAGTTCAGTCGATCAGCCCCAGCATTTT. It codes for CASSSSVDQPQHF.

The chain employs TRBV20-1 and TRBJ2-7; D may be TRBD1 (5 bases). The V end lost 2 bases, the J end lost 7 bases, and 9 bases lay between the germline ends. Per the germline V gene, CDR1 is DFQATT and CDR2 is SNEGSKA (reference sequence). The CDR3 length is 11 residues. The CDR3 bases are TGCAGTGCTAGACAGGGTTTGGAGCAGTACTTC. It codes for CSARQGLEQYF.